This note documents a single T cell receptor beta chain sequence. The antigen it recognizes is unknown. No clone much larger than this one lies a single base away; base qualities are absent. Inclusive of the bounding cysteine and phenylalanine, the CDR3 is 15 residues long. The sequence is cut down to CDR3 DNA, 45 bases in frame from base 1. V loses 3 bases at its end and J loses 6 bases; junction bases beyond the gene matches: 4. Based on the germline V gene (reference sequence), the CDR1 and CDR2 sequences are SGHNT and YYREEE. The data belong to a study of T-cell reconstitution after alpha-beta-depleted transplantation in children (dated by TCRdb to the mid-2010s). Regarding the research as a whole: Using TCR repertoire profiling, the study followed T-cell immune reconstitution in a quantitative way in children after TCRalphabeta/CD19-depleted allogeneic hematopoietic cell transplantation. Points the paper makes about the study in general: About two months after transplant, the apparently early recovery of alphabetaT-cell counts reportedly depended on just several hundred clones that had expanded rapidly and came from non-depleted graft cells. In some patients, the high TCRbeta diversity seen at day 60 was put down to recipient T cells and intrathymic progenitors that had survived conditioning. Over the following months the frequencies of hyperexpanded clones went down, and after one year T-cell counts and TCRbeta diversity were mostly credited to newly produced T cells.

The treatment or condition label here, explained by the study, means: allogeneic hematopoietic cell transplantation with graft depleted of TCRalphabeta T cells and CD19 B cells. TCRalphabeta/CD19-depleted allogeneic hematopoietic cell grafts were given to the transplant recipients, all of whom were children. Libraries were constructed by PCR. Sequencing relied on an Illumina HiSeq 2500. To normalize quantification of the TCRbeta repertoire, the TCR libraries were built with molecular barcoding that relied on unique molecular identifiers. TCRdb cleaned the public reads at Q25 with fastp, built clones with MiXCR and kept in-frame beta chains. Identical CDR3 protein sequences are pooled into one entry, listed with their most common genes and DNA. The sample table contains 45,000 to 50,000 distinct CDR3 sequences; only one count was recorded for under 60% of them. The leading ten clones occupy roughly two fifths of the sample.

The rearrangement joined TRBV5-4 to TRBJ2-4, and 12 bases in between align with TRBD2. The receptor comes from a boy in the first two years of life with SCID, due to receive a stem cell transplant. Sequenced here: peripheral blood, sampled before TCRalphabeta/CD19-depleted stem cell transplant. The CDR3 amino acid sequence is: CASSSSGGGGNIQYF. Read as DNA, the sequence is TGTGCCAGCAGCTCTAGCGGGGGGGGAGGAAACATTCAGTACTTC.